These T cell receptor beta chains were read from a single sample in a study of T cell responses to AZD1222 COVID-19 vaccine. The repertoire was sequenced with immunoSEQ multiplex PCR; TCRdb's copy has only in-frame clones and lacks some. The table lists 100,000 to 150,000 clones, about nine tenths of them singletons. Sequencing was performed on peripheral blood, taken on day 0 of AZD1222 vaccination. The origin of the receptors is an adult in good health. CDR3s include the opening cysteine and the closing phenylalanine or tryptophan. The D gene is left open where the match is weak. Size tells how often a clone was seen (once, few, many) or the class of an expanded clone, and some rows leave it out.

>TRBV25-1|16|.|TRBD1|TRBJ1-4
CASSELPDRGLEKLFF
TGTGCCAGCAGTGAACTACCTGACAGGGGGCTTGAAAAACTGTTTTTT
>TRBV27|15|once|TRBD2|TRBJ2-5
CASSLGAGIQETQYF
TGTGCCAGCAGTTTAGGAGCGGGGATCCAAGAGACCCAGTACTTC
>TRBV27|13|.|.|TRBJ1-1
CASSYLRNTEAFF
TGTGCCAGCAGTTACCTACGGAACACTGAAGCTTTCTTT
>TRBV5-1|16|.|TRBD2|TRBJ2-1
CASSLAPAGGLNEQFF
TGCGCCAGCAGCTTGGCCCCAGCGGGGGGTCTCAATGAGCAGTTCTTC
>TRBV10-3|14|few|.|TRBJ1-5
CAIGGADSNQPQHF
TGTGCCATCGGGGGCGCAGACAGCAATCAGCCCCAGCATTTT
>TRBV27|12|.|.|TRBJ2-3
CASRGVTDTQYF
TGTGCCAGCAGGGGTGTTACAGATACGCAGTATTTT
>TRBV6-2/TRBV6-3|15|.|.|TRBJ1-2
CASSYSIQGAYGYTF
TGTGCCAGCAGTTACTCGATTCAAGGGGCCTATGGCTACACCTTC
>TRBV5-1|15|.|TRBD1|TRBJ1-1
CASSATDRGSTEAFF
TGCGCCAGCAGCGCCACGGACAGGGGGAGCACTGAAGCTTTCTTT
>TRBV7-3|13|.|.|TRBJ1-2
CASSLIQGDGYTF
TGTGCCAGCAGCTTAATCCAGGGAGATGGCTACACCTTC
>TRBV3-1/TRBV3-2|16|.|TRBD1|TRBJ2-7
CASSQGSGTGGDEQYF
TGTGCCAGCAGCCAAGGCTCCGGGACAGGGGGCGACGAGCAGTACTTC
>TRBV19|19|.|TRBD1|TRBJ1-4
CASRLASGTANSEREKLFF
TGTGCCAGTCGACTGGCCTCCGGGACAGCAAACTCAGAGAGGGAAAAACTGTTTTTT
>TRBV9|16|.|TRBD1|TRBJ2-2
CASSLTTGRSTGELFF
TGTGCCAGCAGCCTGACGACAGGGCGAAGCACCGGGGAGCTGTTTTTT
>TRBV7-8|17|.|TRBD2|TRBJ2-3
CASSVAGGAGGPDTQYF
TGTGCCAGCAGCGTCGCCGGGGGAGCGGGGGGCCCAGATACGCAGTATTTT
>TRBV6-6|15|.|.|TRBJ1-5
CASTSDLYSNQPQHF
TGTGCCAGCACGAGCGACCTTTATAGCAATCAGCCCCAGCATTTT
>TRBV14|12|.|TRBD1|TRBJ1-2
CASSPDRGGYTF
TGTGCCAGCAGCCCAGACAGGGGCGGCTACACCTTC
>TRBV7-2|15|.|TRBD1|TRBJ1-4
CASSLVGTGIEKLFF
TGTGCCAGCAGCTTAGTCGGGACAGGGATTGAAAAACTGTTTTTT
>TRBV4-3|15|.|.|TRBJ1-2
CASSQDWGTNYGYTF
TGCGCCAGCAGCCAAGATTGGGGGACCAACTATGGCTACACCTTC
>TRBV6-2/TRBV6-3|17|.|.|TRBJ2-3
CASSYPLRTTSTDTQYF
TGTGCCAGCAGTTATCCCCTCCGGACGACTAGCACAGATACGCAGTATTTT
>TRBV29-1|13|.|.|TRBJ1-5
CSVDTGIDQPQHF
TGCAGCGTTGATACGGGGATCGATCAGCCCCAGCATTTT
>TRBV6-8|19|.|.|TRBJ1-1
CASSPRPAAGEASDTEAFF
TGTGCCAGCAGTCCCCGACCTGCGGCAGGGGAGGCGTCGGACACTGAAGCTTTCTTT
>TRBV19|16|.|.|TRBJ2-4
CASLVLNKVAKNIQYF
TGTGCCAGTCTTGTGCTCAACAAGGTAGCCAAAAACATTCAGTACTTC
>TRBV19|14|few|.|TRBJ2-2
CASNGGINTGELFF
TGTGCCAGTAATGGAGGGATTAACACCGGGGAGCTGTTTTTT
>TRBV5-1|15|.|TRBD2|TRBJ2-1
CASSFTSGGANEQFF
TGCGCCAGCAGCTTTACTAGCGGGGGGGCGAATGAGCAGTTCTTC
>TRBV7-2|15|.|.|TRBJ1-2
CASSPPGAANYGYTF
TGTGCCAGCAGCCCTCCCGGGGCCGCTAACTATGGCTACACCTTC
>TRBV7-9|19|few|.|TRBJ2-2
CASSLWVGGGWSNTGELFF
TGTGCCAGCAGCTTATGGGTCGGAGGGGGCTGGTCGAACACCGGGGAGCTGTTTTTT
>TRBV3-1/TRBV3-2|16|.|TRBD2|TRBJ2-3
CASSEEVAGGLDTQYF
TGTGCCAGCAGCGAAGAAGTAGCGGGGGGACTGGATACGCAGTATTTT
>TRBV2|13|.|.|TRBJ1-1
CASRGHWGTEAFF
TGTGCCAGCAGGGGACACTGGGGCACTGAAGCTTTCTTT
>TRBV21-1|13|.|.|TRBJ2-5
CASIGQLQETQYF
TGTGCCAGCATCGGACAGCTCCAAGAGACCCAGTACTTC
>TRBV24-1|14|once|.|TRBJ1-2
CATSEPWTTHGYTF
TGTGCCACCAGTGAGCCCTGGACGACACATGGCTACACCTTC
>TRBV7-2|16|.|.|TRBJ2-1
CASSSTLKRQTNEQFF
TGTGCCAGCAGCTCCACCTTAAAAAGACAGACCAATGAGCAGTTCTTC
>TRBV6-1|14|.|.|TRBJ1-1
CASSEAPTGMEAFF
TGTGCCAGCAGTGAAGCACCAACAGGTATGGAAGCTTTCTTT
>TRBV12-3/TRBV12-4|12|once|.|TRBJ2-2
CASGLNTGELFF
TGTGCCAGCGGCCTTAACACCGGGGAGCTGTTTTTT
>TRBV11-2|13|.|.|TRBJ1-5
CASSLNRNQPQHF
TGTGCCAGCAGCTTAAACAGGAATCAGCCCCAGCATTTT
>TRBV19|12|.|.|TRBJ2-1
CASSSRGYEQFF
TGTGCCAGTAGTTCCAGGGGCTATGAGCAGTTCTTC
>TRBV10-3|15|.|TRBD2|TRBJ2-7
CAISAMTSGGSEQYF
TGTGCCATCAGTGCAATGACTAGCGGGGGGTCCGAGCAGTACTTC
>TRBV11-1|16|.|.|TRBJ2-2
CASSYTLGGPTGELFF
TGTGCCAGCAGCTATACTTTGGGGGGGCCGACCGGGGAGCTGTTTTTT
>TRBV5-4|12|.|.|TRBJ1-1
CASSFGSDEAFF
TGTGCCAGCAGCTTTGGGTCAGATGAAGCTTTCTTT
>TRBV7-2|12|.|.|TRBJ2-5
CASSPLRETQYF
TGTGCCAGCAGCCCGCTCAGAGAGACCCAGTACTTC
>TRBV28|13|.|.|TRBJ2-7
CASSPTLPYEQYF
TGTGCCAGCAGTCCCACTCTGCCCTACGAGCAGTACTTC
>TRBV4-3|13|.|.|TRBJ1-1
CASSQEVSGEAFF
TGCGCCAGCAGCCAAGAGGTGAGTGGTGAAGCTTTCTTT
>TRBV6-5|15|.|.|TRBJ1-5
CASSQLGGGNQPQHF
TGTGCCAGCAGCCAGTTGGGGGGCGGCAATCAGCCCCAGCATTTT
>TRBV7-2|15|.|.|TRBJ1-1
CASSLRRRAVTEAFF
TGTGCCAGCAGCTTAAGGCGGAGGGCTGTAACTGAAGCTTTCTTT
>TRBV18|14|once|.|TRBJ1-1
CASSPRAGNTEAFF
TGTGCCAGCTCACCACGGGCCGGAAACACTGAAGCTTTCTTT
>TRBV7-2|17|.|.|TRBJ1-6
CASSSTARSSYNSPLHF
TGTGCCAGCAGCTCAACCGCCAGGAGCTCCTATAATTCACCCCTCCACTTT
>TRBV2|13|medium-sized|.|TRBJ2-7
CASIPGLSVEQYF
TGTGCCAGCATCCCCGGCCTTTCGGTTGAGCAGTACTTC
>TRBV5-1|14|.|TRBD1|TRBJ2-7
CASSLTGGDYRQYF
TGCGCCAGCAGCTTGACAGGGGGTGACTACAGGCAGTACTTC
>TRBV3-1/TRBV3-2|12|.|.|TRBJ2-7
CASSPNSYEQYF
TGTGCCAGCAGCCCTAACAGTTACGAGCAGTACTTC
>TRBV4-3|17|.|TRBD1|TRBJ2-3
CASSQVGTGGVEDTQYF
TGCGCCAGCAGCCAAGTCGGGACAGGGGGCGTCGAAGATACGCAGTATTTT
>TRBV10-3|14|.|.|TRBJ2-7
CAISGTGSLYEQYF
TGTGCCATCAGTGGGACCGGGTCCTTATACGAGCAGTACTTC
>TRBV28|12|.|.|TRBJ1-2
CASSPHPGGYTF
TGTGCCAGCAGTCCCCACCCTGGGGGCTACACCTTC
>TRBV5-1|13|.|TRBD1|TRBJ2-7
CASRYRDSYEQYF
TGCGCCAGCCGATACCGGGACAGCTACGAGCAGTACTTC
>TRBV4-1|15|.|.|TRBJ1-5
CASSQDWVSNQPQHF
TGCGCCAGCAGCCAAGATTGGGTGAGTAATCAGCCCCAGCATTTT
>TRBV25-1|14|.|.|TRBJ1-2
CASRAGEVNYGYTF
TGTGCCAGCAGGGCAGGGGAGGTTAACTATGGCTACACCTTC
>TRBV4-3|15|.|.|TRBJ2-1
CASSQGDYSYNEQFF
TGCGCCAGCAGCCAAGGAGATTACTCCTACAATGAGCAGTTCTTC
>TRBV6-5|12|.|.|TRBJ1-6
CASSLRNSPLHF
TGTGCCAGCAGTTTACGGAATTCACCCCTCCACTTT
>TRBV3-1/TRBV3-2|20|.|.|TRBJ1-6
CASSQDQRGIRLLDNSPLHF
TGTGCCAGCAGCCAAGATCAACGTGGAATCCGGCTCCTAGATAATTCACCCCTCCACTTT
>TRBV6-5|15|.|.|TRBJ1-2
CASRYSVIGPYGYTF
TGTGCCAGCAGATACTCGGTAATAGGGCCATATGGCTACACCTTC